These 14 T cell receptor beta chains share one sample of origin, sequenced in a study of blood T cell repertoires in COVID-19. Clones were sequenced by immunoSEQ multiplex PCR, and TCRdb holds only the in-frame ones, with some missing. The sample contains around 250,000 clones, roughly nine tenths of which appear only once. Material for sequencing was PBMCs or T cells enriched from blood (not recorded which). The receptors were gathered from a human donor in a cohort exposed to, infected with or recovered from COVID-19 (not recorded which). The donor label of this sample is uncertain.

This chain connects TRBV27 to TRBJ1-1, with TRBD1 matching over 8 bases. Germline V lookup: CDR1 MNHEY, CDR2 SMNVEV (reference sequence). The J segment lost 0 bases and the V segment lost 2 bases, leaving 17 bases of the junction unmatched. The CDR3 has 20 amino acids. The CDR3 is CASSLRGVRTGSHMNTEAFF. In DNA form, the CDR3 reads TGTGCCAGCAGTTTACGAGGTGTGAGGACAGGGAGCCACATGAACACTGAAGCTTTCTTT.

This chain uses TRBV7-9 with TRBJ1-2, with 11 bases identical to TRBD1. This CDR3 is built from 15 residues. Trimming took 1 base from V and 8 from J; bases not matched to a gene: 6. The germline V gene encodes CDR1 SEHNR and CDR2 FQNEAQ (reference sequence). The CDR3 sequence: CASSLDGQGAAGYTF. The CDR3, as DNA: TGTGCCAGCAGCTTAGATGGACAGGGGGCGGCCGGCTACACCTTC.

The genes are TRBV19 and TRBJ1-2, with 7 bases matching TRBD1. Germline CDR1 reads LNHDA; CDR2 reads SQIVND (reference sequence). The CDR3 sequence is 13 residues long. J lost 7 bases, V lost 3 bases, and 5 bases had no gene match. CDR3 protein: CASSMEQGGGYTF. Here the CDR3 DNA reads TGTGCCAGTAGTATGGAGCAGGGGGGTGGCTACACCTTC.

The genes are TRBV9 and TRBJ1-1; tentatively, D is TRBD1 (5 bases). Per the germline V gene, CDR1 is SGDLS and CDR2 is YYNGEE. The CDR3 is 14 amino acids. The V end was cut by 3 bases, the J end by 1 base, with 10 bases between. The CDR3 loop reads CASSARQSNTEAFF. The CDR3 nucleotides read TGTGCCAGCAGCGCCCGACAGTCGAACACTGAAGCTTTCTTT.

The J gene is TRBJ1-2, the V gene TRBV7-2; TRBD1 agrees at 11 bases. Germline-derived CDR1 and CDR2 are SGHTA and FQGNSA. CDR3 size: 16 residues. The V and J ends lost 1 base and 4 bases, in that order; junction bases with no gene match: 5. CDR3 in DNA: TGTGCCAGCAGCTTAGATGGGACAGGGGGTTTCTATGGCTACACCTTC. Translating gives CASSLDGTGGFYGYTF.

The CDR3 is CASSFDPPIQGLTREPQHF. CDR3 coding DNA: TGTGCCAGCAGTTTTGATCCCCCAATACAGGGCCTGACCCGGGAACCCCAGCATTTT. The chain employs TRBV27 and TRBJ1-5; D is perhaps TRBD1 (6 bases). The germline V gene has CDR1 MNHEY and CDR2 SMNVEV (reference sequence). The CDR3 contains 19 residues. Trimming pared 3 bases from V and 10 bases from J, leaving 31 bases between.

As DNA, the CDR3 is TGTGCCAGCAGCCAGGGGGCGGTTGGAGATGGCTACACCTTC. Protein product: CASSQGAVGDGYTF. The V call is TRBV4-2, the J call TRBJ1-2; a possible D gene is TRBD1 (6 bases). This CDR3 has 14 amino acids. The germline gives CDR1 LGHNA, CDR2 YNFKEQ. The germline V and J ends were trimmed by 3 bases and 6 bases, with 14 bases remaining between them.

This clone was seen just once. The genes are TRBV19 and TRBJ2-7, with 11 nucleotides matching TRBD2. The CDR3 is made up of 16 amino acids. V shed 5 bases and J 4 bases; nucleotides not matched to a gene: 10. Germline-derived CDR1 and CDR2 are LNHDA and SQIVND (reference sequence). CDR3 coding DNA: TGTGCCAGTAGTTCCGCAACTAGCGGGGGAGCTTACGAGCAGTACTTC. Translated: CASSSATSGGAYEQYF.

The chain's CDR3 is CASRQGQGQTHEQYF. Written as DNA, the CDR3 is TGTGCCAGCAGACAAGGACAGGGCCAGACCCACGAGCAGTACTTC. The V call is TRBV6-5, the J call TRBJ2-7; 8 positions match TRBD1. This CDR3 has 15 residues. V was pared by 6 bases and J by 5 bases, with 12 bases of the junction left unmatched. The germline V gene encodes CDR1 MNHEY and CDR2 SVGAGI.

CDR3: CASSLFKGFSDTGELFF. The CDR3 DNA reads TGCGCCAGCAGCCTTTTTAAGGGGTTCAGCGACACCGGGGAGCTGTTTTTT. V gene TRBV4-3 combines with J gene TRBJ2-2, with D possibly being TRBD1 (5 bases). V lost 4 bases, J lost 3 bases, and 18 bases lay in between. Germline V gene lookup returns CDR1 LGHNA and CDR2 YSLEER. The CDR3 is made up of 17 amino acids.

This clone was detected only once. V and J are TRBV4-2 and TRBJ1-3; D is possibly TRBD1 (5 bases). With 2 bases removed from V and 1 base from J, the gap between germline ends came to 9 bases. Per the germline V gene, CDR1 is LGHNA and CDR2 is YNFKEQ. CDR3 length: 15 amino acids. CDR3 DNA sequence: TGTGCCAGCAGCCAAACGGGGGGGTCTGGAAACACCATATATTTT. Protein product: CASSQTGGSGNTIYF.

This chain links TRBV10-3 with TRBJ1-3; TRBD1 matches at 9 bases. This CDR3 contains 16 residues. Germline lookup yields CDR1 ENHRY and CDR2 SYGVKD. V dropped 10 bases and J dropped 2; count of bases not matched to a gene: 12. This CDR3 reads CATSSGWTGAGNTIYF. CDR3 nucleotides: TGTGCCACGTCATCAGGCTGGACAGGGGCTGGAAACACCATATATTTT.

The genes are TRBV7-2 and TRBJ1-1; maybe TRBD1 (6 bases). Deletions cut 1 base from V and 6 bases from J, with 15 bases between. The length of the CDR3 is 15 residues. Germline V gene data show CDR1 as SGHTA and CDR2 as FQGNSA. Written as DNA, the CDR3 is TGTGCCAGCAGCTTAGAGGGGGTAGGTTTCGCTGAAGCTTTCTTT. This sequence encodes CASSLEGVGFAEAFF.

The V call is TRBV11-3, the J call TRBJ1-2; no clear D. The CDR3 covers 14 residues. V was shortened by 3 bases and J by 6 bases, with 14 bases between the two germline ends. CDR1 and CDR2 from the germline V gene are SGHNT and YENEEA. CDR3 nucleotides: TGTGCCAGCAGCTTGACCGGGAATGGAGATGGCTACACCTTC. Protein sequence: CASSLTGNGDGYTF.